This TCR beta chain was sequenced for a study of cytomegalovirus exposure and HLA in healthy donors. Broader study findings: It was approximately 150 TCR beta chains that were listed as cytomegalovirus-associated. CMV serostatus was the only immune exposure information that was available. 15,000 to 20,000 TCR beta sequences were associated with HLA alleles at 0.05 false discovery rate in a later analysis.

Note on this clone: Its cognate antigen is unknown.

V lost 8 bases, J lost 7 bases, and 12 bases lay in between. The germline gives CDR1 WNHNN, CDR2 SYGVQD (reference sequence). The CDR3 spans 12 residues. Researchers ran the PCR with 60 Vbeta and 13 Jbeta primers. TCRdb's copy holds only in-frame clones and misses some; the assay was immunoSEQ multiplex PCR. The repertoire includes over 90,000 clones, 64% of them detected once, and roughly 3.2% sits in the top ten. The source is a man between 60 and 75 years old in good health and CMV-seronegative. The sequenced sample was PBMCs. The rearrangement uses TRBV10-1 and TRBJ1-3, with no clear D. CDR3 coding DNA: TGCGCCAGCGCGGGTACGACTAACACCATATATTTT. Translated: CASAGTTNTIYF.